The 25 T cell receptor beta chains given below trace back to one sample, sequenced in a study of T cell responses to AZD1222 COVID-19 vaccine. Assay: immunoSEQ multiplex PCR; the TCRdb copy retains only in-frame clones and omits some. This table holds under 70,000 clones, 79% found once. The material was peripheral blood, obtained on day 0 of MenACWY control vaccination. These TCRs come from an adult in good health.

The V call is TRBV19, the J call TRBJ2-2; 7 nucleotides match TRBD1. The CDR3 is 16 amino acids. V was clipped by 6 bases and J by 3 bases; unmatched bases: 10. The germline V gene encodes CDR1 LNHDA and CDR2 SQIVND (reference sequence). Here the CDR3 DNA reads TGTGCCAGTAGGAAAAATCAGGGGGTGGACACCGGGGAGCTGTTTTTT. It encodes CASRKNQGVDTGELFF.

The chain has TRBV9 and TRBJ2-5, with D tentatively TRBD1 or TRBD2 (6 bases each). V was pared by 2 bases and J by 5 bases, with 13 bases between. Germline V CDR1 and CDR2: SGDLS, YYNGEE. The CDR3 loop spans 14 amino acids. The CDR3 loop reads CASSVGGGPETQYF. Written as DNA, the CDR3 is TGTGCCAGCAGCGTCGGAGGGGGGCCTGAGACCCAGTACTTC.

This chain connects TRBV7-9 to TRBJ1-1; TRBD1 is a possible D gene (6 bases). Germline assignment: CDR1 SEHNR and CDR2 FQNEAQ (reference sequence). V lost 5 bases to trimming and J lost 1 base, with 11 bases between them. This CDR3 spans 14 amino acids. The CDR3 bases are TGTGCCAGCAGCACAACCAGGGGGAACACTGAAGCTTTCTTT. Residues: CASSTTRGNTEAFF.

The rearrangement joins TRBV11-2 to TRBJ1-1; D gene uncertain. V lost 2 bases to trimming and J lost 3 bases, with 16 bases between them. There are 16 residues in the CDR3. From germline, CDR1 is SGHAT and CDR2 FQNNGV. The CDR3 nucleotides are TGTGCCAGCAGCTTACTCCGTGGACGTCGGGACACTGAAGCTTTCTTT. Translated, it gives CASSLLRGRRDTEAFF.

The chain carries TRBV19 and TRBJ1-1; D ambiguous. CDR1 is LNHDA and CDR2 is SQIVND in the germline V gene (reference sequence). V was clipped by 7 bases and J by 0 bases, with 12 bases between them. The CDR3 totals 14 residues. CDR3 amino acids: CASTTPGLNTEAFF. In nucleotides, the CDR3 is TGTGCCAGTACAACCCCAGGCTTGAACACTGAAGCTTTCTTT.

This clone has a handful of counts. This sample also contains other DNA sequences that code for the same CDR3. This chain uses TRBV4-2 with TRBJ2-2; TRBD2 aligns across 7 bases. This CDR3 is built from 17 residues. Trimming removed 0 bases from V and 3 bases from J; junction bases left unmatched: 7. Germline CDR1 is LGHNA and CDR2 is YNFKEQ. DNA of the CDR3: TGTGCCAGCAGCCAAGATGGGGGGGAGGGATACACCGGGGAGCTGTTTTTT. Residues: CASSQDGGEGYTGELFF.

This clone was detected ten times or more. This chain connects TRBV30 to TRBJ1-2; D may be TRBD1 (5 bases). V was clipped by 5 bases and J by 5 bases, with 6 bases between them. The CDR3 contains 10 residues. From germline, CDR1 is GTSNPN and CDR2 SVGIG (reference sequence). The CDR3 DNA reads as TGTGCCTGGGGGACTTATGGCTACACCTTC. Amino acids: CAWGTYGYTF.

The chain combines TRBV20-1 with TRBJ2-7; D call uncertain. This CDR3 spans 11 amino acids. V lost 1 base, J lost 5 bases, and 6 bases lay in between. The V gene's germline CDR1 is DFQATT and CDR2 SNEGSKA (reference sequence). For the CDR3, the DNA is TGCAGTGCTAGAGCCGGCCACGAGCAGTACTTC. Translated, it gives CSARAGHEQYF.

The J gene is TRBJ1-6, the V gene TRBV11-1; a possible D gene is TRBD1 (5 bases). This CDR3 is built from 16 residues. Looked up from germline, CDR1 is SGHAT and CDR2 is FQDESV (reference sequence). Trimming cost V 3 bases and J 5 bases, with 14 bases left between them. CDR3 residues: CASSFSSGQNNSPLHF. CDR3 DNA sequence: TGTGCCAGCAGCTTCTCTTCGGGGCAGAATAATTCACCCCTCCACTTT.

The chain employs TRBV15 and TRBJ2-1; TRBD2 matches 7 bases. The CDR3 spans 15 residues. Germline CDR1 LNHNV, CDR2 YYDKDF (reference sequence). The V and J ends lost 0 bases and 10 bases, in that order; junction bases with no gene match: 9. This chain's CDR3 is CATSRDLFETSEQFF. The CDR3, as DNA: TGTGCCACCAGCAGAGATCTTTTTGAGACTAGCGAGCAGTTCTTC.

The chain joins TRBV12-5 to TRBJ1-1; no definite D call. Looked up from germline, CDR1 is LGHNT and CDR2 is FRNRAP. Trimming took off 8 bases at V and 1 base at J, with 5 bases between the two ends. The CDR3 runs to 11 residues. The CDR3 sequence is CASSWNTEAFF. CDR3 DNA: TGTGCTAGTTCCTGGAACACTGAAGCTTTCTTT.

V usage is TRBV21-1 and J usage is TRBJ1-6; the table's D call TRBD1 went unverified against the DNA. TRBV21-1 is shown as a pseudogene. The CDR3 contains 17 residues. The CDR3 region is CASSPSGTTFYNSPLHF. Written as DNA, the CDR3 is TGTGCCAGCAGCCCCTCCGGGACAACCTTTTATAATTCACCCCTCCACTTT.

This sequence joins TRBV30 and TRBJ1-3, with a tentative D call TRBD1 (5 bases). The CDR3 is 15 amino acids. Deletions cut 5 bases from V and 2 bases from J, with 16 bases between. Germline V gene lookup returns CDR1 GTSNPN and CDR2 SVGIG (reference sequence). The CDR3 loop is CAWARGGVTGNTIYF. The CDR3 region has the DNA TGTGCCTGGGCCCGGGGGGGAGTAACTGGAAACACCATATATTTT.

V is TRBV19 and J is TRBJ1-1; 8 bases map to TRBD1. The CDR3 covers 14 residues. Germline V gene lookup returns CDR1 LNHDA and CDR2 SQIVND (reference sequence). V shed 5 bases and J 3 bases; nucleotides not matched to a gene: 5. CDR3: CASSLQGADTEAFF. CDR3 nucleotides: TGTGCCAGTAGTCTTCAGGGGGCGGACACTGAAGCTTTCTTT.

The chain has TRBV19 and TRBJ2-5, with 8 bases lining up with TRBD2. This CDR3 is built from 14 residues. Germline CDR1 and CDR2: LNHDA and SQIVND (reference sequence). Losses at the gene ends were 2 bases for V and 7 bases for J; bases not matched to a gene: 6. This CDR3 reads CASSIPSGGATQYF. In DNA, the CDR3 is TGTGCCAGTAGTATACCAAGCGGGGGTGCGACCCAGTACTTC. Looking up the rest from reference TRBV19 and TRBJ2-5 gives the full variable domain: DGGITQSPKYLFRKEGQNVTLSCEQNLNHDAMYWYRQDPGQGLRLIYYSQIVNDFQKGDIAEGYSVSREKKESFPLTVTSAQKNPTAFYLCASSIPSGGATQYFGPGTRLLVL.

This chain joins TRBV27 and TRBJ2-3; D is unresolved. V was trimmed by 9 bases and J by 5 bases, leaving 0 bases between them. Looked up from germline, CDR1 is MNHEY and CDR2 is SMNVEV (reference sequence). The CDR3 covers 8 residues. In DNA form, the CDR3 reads TGTGCCAGAGATACGCAGTATTTT. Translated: CARDTQYF.

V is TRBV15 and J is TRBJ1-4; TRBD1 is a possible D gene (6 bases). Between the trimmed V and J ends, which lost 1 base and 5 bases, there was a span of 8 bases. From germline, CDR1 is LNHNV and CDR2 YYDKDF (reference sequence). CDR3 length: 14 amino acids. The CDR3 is CATSRARGNEKLFF. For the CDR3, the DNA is TGTGCCACCAGCAGAGCAAGGGGGAATGAAAAACTGTTTTTT. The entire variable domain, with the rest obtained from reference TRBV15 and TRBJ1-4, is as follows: DAMVIQNPRYQVTQFGKPVTLSCSQTLNHNVMYWYQQKSSQAPKLLFHYYDKDFNNEADTPDNFQSRRPNTSFCFLDIRSPGLGDTAMYLCATSRARGNEKLFFGSGTQLSVL.

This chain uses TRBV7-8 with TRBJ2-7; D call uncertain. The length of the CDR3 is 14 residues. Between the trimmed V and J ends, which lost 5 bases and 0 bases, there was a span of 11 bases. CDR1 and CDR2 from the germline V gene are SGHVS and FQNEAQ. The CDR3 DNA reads TGTGCCAGCAGCCCAACCCGTAGCTCCTACGAGCAGTACTTC. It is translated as CASSPTRSSYEQYF.

The CDR3 nucleotides are TGCGCCAGCAGCCAAGAGGGACAGCCTAACTCTGGAAACACCATATATTTT. It codes for CASSQEGQPNSGNTIYF. This chain uses TRBV4-1 with TRBJ1-3; 7 positions agree with TRBD1. Germline values: CDR1 MGHRA, CDR2 YSYEKL. CDR3 length: 17 amino acids. Losses at the gene ends were 0 bases for V and 0 bases for J; bases not matched to a gene: 5.

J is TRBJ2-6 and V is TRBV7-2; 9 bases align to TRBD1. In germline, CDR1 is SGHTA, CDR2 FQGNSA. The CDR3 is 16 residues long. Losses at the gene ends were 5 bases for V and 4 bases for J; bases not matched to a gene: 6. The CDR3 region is CASSQGTGKGANVLTF. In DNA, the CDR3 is TGTGCCAGCAGCCAAGGGACAGGGAAAGGGGCCAACGTCCTGACTTTC.

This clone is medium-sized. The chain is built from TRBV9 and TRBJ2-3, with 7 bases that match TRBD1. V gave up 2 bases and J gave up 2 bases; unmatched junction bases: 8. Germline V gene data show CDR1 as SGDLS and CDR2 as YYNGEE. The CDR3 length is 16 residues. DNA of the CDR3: TGTGCCAGCAGCGTTTCGACAGGGCTCAACACAGATACGCAGTATTTT. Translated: CASSVSTGLNTDTQYF.

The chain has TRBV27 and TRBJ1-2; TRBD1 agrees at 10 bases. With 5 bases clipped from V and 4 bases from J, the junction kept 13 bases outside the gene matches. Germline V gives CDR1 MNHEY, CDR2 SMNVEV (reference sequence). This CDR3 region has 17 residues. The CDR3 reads CASSPRTGGTLAYGYTF. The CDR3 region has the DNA TGTGCCAGCAGTCCGCGGACAGGGGGTACTTTAGCCTATGGCTACACCTTC.

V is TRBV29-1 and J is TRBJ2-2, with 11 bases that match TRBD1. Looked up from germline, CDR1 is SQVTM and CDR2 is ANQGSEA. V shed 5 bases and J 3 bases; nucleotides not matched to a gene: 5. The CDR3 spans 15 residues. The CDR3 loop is CSVWGQGGYTGELFF. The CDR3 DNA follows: TGCAGCGTTTGGGGACAGGGGGGATACACCGGGGAGCTGTTTTTT.

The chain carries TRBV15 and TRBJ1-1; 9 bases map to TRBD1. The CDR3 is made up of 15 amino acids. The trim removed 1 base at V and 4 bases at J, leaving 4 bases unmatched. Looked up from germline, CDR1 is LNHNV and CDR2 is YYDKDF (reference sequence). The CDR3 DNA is TGTGCCACCAGCAGAGGGACAGGGGAAGGCACTGAAGCTTTCTTT. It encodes CATSRGTGEGTEAFF.

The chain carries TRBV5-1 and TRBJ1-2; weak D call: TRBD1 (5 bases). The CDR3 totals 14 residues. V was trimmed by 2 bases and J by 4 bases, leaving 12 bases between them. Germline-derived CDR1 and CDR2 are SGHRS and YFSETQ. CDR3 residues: CASSLAGTAYGYTF. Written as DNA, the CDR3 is TGCGCCAGCAGCTTAGCCGGGACGGCCTATGGCTACACCTTC.